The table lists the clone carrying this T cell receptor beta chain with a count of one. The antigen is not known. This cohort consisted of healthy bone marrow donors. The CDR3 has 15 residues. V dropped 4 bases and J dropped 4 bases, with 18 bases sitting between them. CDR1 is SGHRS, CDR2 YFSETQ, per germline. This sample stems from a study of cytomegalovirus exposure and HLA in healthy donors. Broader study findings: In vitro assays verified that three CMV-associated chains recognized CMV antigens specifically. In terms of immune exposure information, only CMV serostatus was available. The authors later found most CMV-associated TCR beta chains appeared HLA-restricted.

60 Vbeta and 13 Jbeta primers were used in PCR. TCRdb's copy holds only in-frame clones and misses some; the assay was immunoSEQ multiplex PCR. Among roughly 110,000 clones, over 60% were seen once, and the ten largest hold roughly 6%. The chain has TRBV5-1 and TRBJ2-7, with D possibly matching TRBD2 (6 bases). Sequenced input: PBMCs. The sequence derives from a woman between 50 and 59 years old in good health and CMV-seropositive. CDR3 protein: CASSPPGGVRYEQYF. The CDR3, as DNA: TGCGCCAGCAGCCCTCCCGGGGGAGTGCGGTACGAGCAGTACTTC.